The text below deals with one T cell receptor (beta chain). These data are taken from a study of blood T cell repertoires in COVID-19. Turning to the study itself: Sites in the United States, Italy and Spain provided acute and convalescent COVID-19 samples. PBMCs, B-cell-depleted T cells, or T cells were the source of the cDNA or gDNA that made up the material.

In the authors' workflow: Estimated nucleated cell counts came from reference gene primer amplification. Assay used: immunoSEQ multiplex PCR; TCRdb lists only in-frame clones, some missing. The V and J calls and clone size are taken from that table; D and trimming were inferred from the DNA. The repertoire holds approximately 200,000 clones, 80% to 90% seen once, with approximately 1.5% in the top ten. Per the germline V gene, CDR1 is LNHDA and CDR2 is SQIVND (reference sequence). J lost 2 bases, V lost 7 bases, and 5 bases had no gene match. The CDR3 contains 14 residues. Sequencing input: peripheral blood. The J gene is TRBJ1-1, the V gene TRBV19; 9 bases map to TRBD1. This receptor was taken from a man between 18 and 29 years old with active or convalescent COVID-19. CDR3 sequence reads: CASMGTGLNTEAFF. DNA for the CDR3: TGTGCCAGTATGGGGACAGGGTTAAACACTGAAGCTTTCTTT.